This T cell receptor (beta chain) was observed in a study of T-cell reconstitution after alpha-beta-depleted transplantation in children. Ten or more counts support this clonotype. Unique molecular identifiers were incorporated into the prepared TCRbeta library. TCRdb re-derived calls from the PCR reads in MiXCR, one entry per CDR3 protein. The data hold approximately 340,000 distinct CDR3 sequences, with about 9.4% observed a single time. This CDR3 is 14 amino acids long. CDR1 and CDR2 from the germline V gene are MNHEY and SMNVEV (reference sequence). J lost 6 bases, V lost 7 bases, and 11 bases had no gene match.

The starting material was PBMCs from the stem cell graft donor, obtained from the stem cell graft. The sequence was collected from a human donor who donated a stem cell graft to a child with acute lymphoblastic leukemia. The chain combines TRBV27 with TRBJ2-7; 8 nucleotides agree with TRBD1. The DNA of the CDR3 is TGTGCCAGCAATTCTCGACAGGGGTCCCGCGAGCAGTACTTC. It translates to CASNSRQGSREQYF.